A single sample is the source of the 8 T cell receptor beta chains below, sequenced in a study of blood T cell repertoires in COVID-19 (dated by TCRdb to about 2020). The receptor library was made with the immunoSEQ multiplex PCR assay. Not all clones reach the TCRdb copy of this immuneACCESS table, which keeps in-frame sequences only. Checked studies attribute under half of the gap to unresolved V genes and leave the rest unexplained. The table for this sample lists under 200,000 clones; roughly 80% of them were counted only once. The ten largest clones add up to about 5.7% of the sample. The sample comprised PBMCs or T cells enriched from blood (not recorded which). The receptor set was obtained from a woman aged 40 to 55 with acute COVID-19.

The chain carries TRBV7-2 and TRBJ1-2, with 11 bases fitting TRBD1. The V segment lost 4 bases and the J segment 5 bases; nucleotides outside the gene matches: 9. Germline V lookup: CDR1 SGHTA, CDR2 FQGNSA. The CDR3 is 16 amino acids. This chain's CDR3 is CASSSPRDRGSYGYTF. CDR3 coding DNA: TGTGCCAGCAGCTCCCCCCGGGACAGGGGGTCATATGGCTACACCTTC.

The V and J genes are TRBV6-5 and TRBJ2-1; the match to TRBD2 covers 8 bases. The length of the CDR3 is 13 residues. The germline V gene has CDR1 MNHEY and CDR2 SVGAGI. The junction had 9 bases not matched to a gene; V was cut back by 8 bases and J by 9 bases. The CDR3 spells CASRGLGFGEQFF. The CDR3 nucleotides are TGTGCCAGCCGGGGACTAGGGTTCGGTGAGCAGTTCTTC.

DNA for the CDR3: TGTGCCTGGAACGGGGCTAGCGGGAGCCCAGATACGCAGTATTTT. As protein: CAWNGASGSPDTQYF. V and J are TRBV30 and TRBJ2-3; 10 bases agree with TRBD2. J gave up 4 bases and V 4 bases, and 8 bases lay outside the gene matches. Germline V gene data show CDR1 as GTSNPN and CDR2 as SVGIG (reference sequence). The CDR3 totals 15 residues.

The CDR3 region is CASTTDIRPNIQYF. In DNA, the CDR3 is TGTGCCAGTACTACGGACATACGGCCAAACATTCAGTACTTC. The chain uses TRBV19 and TRBJ2-4; D may be TRBD1 (5 bases). The germline V gene has CDR1 LNHDA and CDR2 SQIVND (reference sequence). The CDR3 spans 14 residues. With 7 bases removed from V and 6 bases from J, the gap between germline ends came to 16 bases.

V and J are TRBV4-1 and TRBJ1-1, with D maybe TRBD1 (5 bases). The V gene's germline CDR1 is MGHRA and CDR2 YSYEKL. The CDR3 totals 16 residues. V lost 1 base and J 0 bases, leaving 12 bases between the germline ends. In DNA, the CDR3 is TGCGCCAGCAGCCAAGCCAGGGCAGTCATGAACACTGAAGCTTTCTTT. The encoded protein is CASSQARAVMNTEAFF.

This clone was detected only once. The chain joins TRBV10-3 to TRBJ1-1, with D hard to call. Germline values: CDR1 ENHRY, CDR2 SYGVKD. This CDR3 contains 13 residues. Trimming removed 8 bases at V and 4 bases at J, with 14 bases between. CDR3 loop: CAIAPRSGTEAFF. CDR3 nucleotide sequence: TGTGCCATCGCCCCCCGGTCGGGCACTGAAGCTTTCTTT.

The rearrangement links TRBV24-1 to TRBJ2-3; D is unresolved. This CDR3 spans 13 amino acids. V was trimmed by 3 bases and J by 0 bases, leaving 3 bases between them. Germline V gene lookup returns CDR1 KGHDR and CDR2 SFDVKD. CDR3 coding DNA: TGTGCCACCAGTGATCTTAGCACAGATACGCAGTATTTT. Translation gives CATSDLSTDTQYF.

This chain links TRBV30 with TRBJ1-3; TRBD1 might be the D (6 bases). This CDR3 contains 15 residues. Germline V gives CDR1 GTSNPN, CDR2 SVGIG (reference sequence). With 5 bases removed from V and 0 bases from J, the gap between germline ends came to 14 bases. CDR3 protein: CAWGARGPSGNTIYF. CDR3 nucleotide sequence: TGTGCCTGGGGGGCCAGGGGCCCCTCTGGAAACACCATATATTTT.